A selection of T cell receptor beta chains follows, all from one sample in a study of beta chain features in type 1 diabetes. The table came from immunoSEQ multiplex PCR; TCRdb's copy has only in-frame clones and leaves some out. The sample has almost 350,000 clones, around a fifth seen once. Material for sequencing was naive CD4+ T cells from blood. The receptors stem from a woman aged 18 to 35 in good health. Each CDR3 is given with its conserved first and last residue. Fields, in order: D gene, J gene, clone size, V gene, CDR3 DNA, CDR3 protein. The D gene is left open where the match is weak. Expanded clones are given a class, and other clones once, few, many or no size at all.

D: -
J: TRBJ1-1
size: few
V: TRBV7-9
DNA: TGTGCCAGCAGCTTACCAATCATGAACACTGAAGCTTTCTTT
CDR3: CASSLPIMNTEAFF

D: -
J: TRBJ2-3
size: -
V: TRBV28
DNA: TGTGCCAGCAGTTCCTTACTACAAAACACAGATACGCAGTATTTT
CDR3: CASSSLLQNTDTQYF

D: -
J: TRBJ1-6
size: few
V: TRBV7-2
DNA: TGTGCCAGCAGCGCGGTCCGGACCCTCGGGAGATCACCCCTCCACTTT
CDR3: CASSAVRTLGRSPLHF

D: -
J: TRBJ2-1
size: few
V: TRBV4-3
DNA: TGCGCCAGCAGCCAAGGTGTTCTAGTCGGGTCCTACAATGAGCAGTTCTTC
CDR3: CASSQGVLVGSYNEQFF

D: TRBD2
J: TRBJ2-1
size: -
V: TRBV7-3
DNA: TGTGCCAGCAGTTACGAGTCGGGGGGGGACAATGAGCAGTTCTTC
CDR3: CASSYESGGDNEQFF

D: -
J: TRBJ2-1
size: -
V: TRBV7-2
DNA: TGTGCCAGCAGCGCAGGTGGGTCCAATGAGCAGTTCTTC
CDR3: CASSAGGSNEQFF

D: -
J: TRBJ1-2
size: -
V: TRBV7-9
DNA: TGTGCCAGCAGCTTCGGACAACAGAACTATGGCTACACCTTC
CDR3: CASSFGQQNYGYTF

D: -
J: TRBJ2-6
size: few
V: TRBV14
DNA: TGTGCCAGCAGCCGTGACAGCTCTGGGGCCAACGTCCTGACTTTC
CDR3: CASSRDSSGANVLTF

D: -
J: TRBJ1-1
size: few
V: TRBV6-6
DNA: TGTGCCAGCAGTACCTCAGGGGAAGCTTTCTTT
CDR3: CASSTSGEAFF

D: -
J: TRBJ1-6
size: -
V: TRBV4-1
DNA: TGCGCCAGCAGTATTTCGGACAGCTCGTGGGGGTTAAGGTCACCCCTCCACTTT
CDR3: CASSISDSSWGLRSPLHF

D: -
J: TRBJ2-1
size: -
V: TRBV7-2
DNA: TGTGCCAGCAGCTTAACGGGGGGCGGGGCTGGGGAGCAGTTCTTC
CDR3: CASSLTGGGAGEQFF

D: TRBD2
J: TRBJ2-5
size: few
V: TRBV30
DNA: TGTGCCTGGAGTCCACCGCGGGGGAGAAGGGAAGAGACCCAGTACTTC
CDR3: CAWSPPRGRREETQYF

D: -
J: TRBJ2-3
size: -
V: TRBV20-1
DNA: TGCAGCGCCCTACGGGGGGATACGCAGTATTTT
CDR3: CSALRGDTQYF

D: -
J: TRBJ2-1
size: few
V: TRBV7-9
DNA: TGTGCCAGCAGCGCCTGGACTGGCAGGAATGAGCAGTTCTTC
CDR3: CASSAWTGRNEQFF

D: -
J: TRBJ2-5
size: few
V: TRBV30
DNA: TGTGCCTGGAGCCCCCCGGGGGAGACCCAGTACTTC
CDR3: CAWSPPGETQYF

D: -
J: TRBJ2-5
size: few
V: TRBV5-1
DNA: TGCGCCAGTAACCCCGGGAACCAAGAGACCCAGTACTTC
CDR3: CASNPGNQETQYF

D: -
J: TRBJ2-2
size: -
V: TRBV5-6
DNA: TGTGCCAGCAGCTTGCTAAACACCGGGGAGCTGTTTTTT
CDR3: CASSLLNTGELFF

D: TRBD2
J: TRBJ2-5
size: -
V: TRBV4-3
DNA: TGCGCCAGCAGCCTTAGCGGGGGAGAGACCCAGTACTTC
CDR3: CASSLSGGETQYF

D: TRBD2
J: TRBJ2-5
size: few
V: TRBV10-3
DNA: TGTGCCATCAGTGGTACACTAGCGGGGCGCGGAACCCAGTACTTC
CDR3: CAISGTLAGRGTQYF

D: TRBD2
J: TRBJ2-3
size: -
V: TRBV23-1
DNA: TGCGCCAGCAGTCAATCGGGCGGGGGGCGTCCAGATACGCAGTATTTT
CDR3: CASSQSGGGRPDTQYF

D: TRBD1
J: TRBJ1-1
size: -
V: TRBV10-3
DNA: TGTGCCATCAGTGGAGACAGGGGAAGAAGCACTGAAGCTTTCTTT
CDR3: CAISGDRGRSTEAFF

D: TRBD1
J: TRBJ2-1
size: -
V: TRBV5-1
DNA: TGCGCCAGCAGCTTGACGGACAGGGATAGTGAGCAGTTCTTC
CDR3: CASSLTDRDSEQFF

D: -
J: TRBJ2-2
size: -
V: TRBV7-2
DNA: TGTGCCAGCAGCCCAGAGCCTGCGGCCCTGAACACCGGGGAGCTGTTTTTT
CDR3: CASSPEPAALNTGELFF

D: -
J: TRBJ1-2
size: few
V: TRBV30
DNA: TGTGCCTGGACGCCGCAGGGCCTGGGCTACACCTTC
CDR3: CAWTPQGLGYTF

D: -
J: TRBJ1-5
size: few
V: TRBV19
DNA: TGTGCCAGTAGTATGGAGGGATATCAGCCCCAGCATTTT
CDR3: CASSMEGYQPQHF

D: TRBD2
J: TRBJ2-1
size: -
V: TRBV7-2
DNA: TGTGCCAGCAGTTTCAGCGGGGGGGTATACAATGAGCAGTTCTTC
CDR3: CASSFSGGVYNEQFF

D: -
J: TRBJ1-2
size: few
V: TRBV5-4
DNA: TGTGCCAGCAGCGGCACAGCCAGTTATGGCTACACCTTC
CDR3: CASSGTASYGYTF

D: -
J: TRBJ1-4
size: few
V: TRBV5-1
DNA: TGCGCCAGCAGCTTGGGTGACAGGTCGAGTGAAAAACTGTTTTTT
CDR3: CASSLGDRSSEKLFF

D: -
J: TRBJ1-2
size: few
V: TRBV4-2
DNA: TGTGCCAGCAGCCAAGATAGAGGCGGGAGAACACACTATGGCTACACCTTC
CDR3: CASSQDRGGRTHYGYTF

D: TRBD1
J: TRBJ2-1
size: -
V: TRBV5-6
DNA: TGTGCCAGCAGCTCATTTGGACAGGTTGACAATGAGCAGTTCTTC
CDR3: CASSSFGQVDNEQFF

D: TRBD1
J: TRBJ2-1
size: few
V: TRBV27
DNA: TGTGCCAGCAGTTTGGACAGGGAGAATGAGCAGTTCTTC
CDR3: CASSLDRENEQFF

D: -
J: TRBJ2-7
size: -
V: TRBV7-2
DNA: TGTGCCAGCAGCATCAGGGGGGGACAGGAAACATCCTACGAGCAGTACTTC
CDR3: CASSIRGGQETSYEQYF

D: TRBD2
J: TRBJ2-7
size: few
V: TRBV6-5
DNA: TGTGCCAGCAGTTACTCGAGTGGTGCGGGAGGCTACGAGCAGTACTTC
CDR3: CASSYSSGAGGYEQYF

D: TRBD2
J: TRBJ2-7
size: -
V: TRBV25-1
DNA: TGTGCCAGCAGTGTTTCTAGCGGTCCGCACCCCTACGAGCAGTACTTC
CDR3: CASSVSSGPHPYEQYF

D: TRBD2
J: TRBJ2-2
size: -
V: TRBV27
DNA: TGTGCCAGCAGAGTGTCGACTAGCCCCGGGGAGCTGTTTTTT
CDR3: CASRVSTSPGELFF

D: -
J: TRBJ2-6
size: -
V: TRBV5-5
DNA: TGTGCCAGCAGCCCCTTCTCTGGGGCCAACGTCCTGACTTTC
CDR3: CASSPFSGANVLTF

D: TRBD1
J: TRBJ2-4
size: few
V: TRBV6-6
DNA: TGTGCCAGCAGAGGGAGCCGGGACAGGGGGTACATTCAGTACTTC
CDR3: CASRGSRDRGYIQYF

D: TRBD1
J: TRBJ1-2
size: -
V: TRBV7-9
DNA: TGTGCCAGCAGCCGGACAGGGACTAATGGCTACACCTTC
CDR3: CASSRTGTNGYTF

D: -
J: TRBJ2-7
size: once
V: TRBV27
DNA: TGTGCCAGCAGTAATGGACAGGGAGGGTCCTACGAGCAGTACTTC
CDR3: CASSNGQGGSYEQYF

D: TRBD2
J: TRBJ2-1
size: few
V: TRBV9
DNA: TGTGCCAGCAGCGTAGGAGGCGGGGGGGCCACTGAGCAGTTCTTC
CDR3: CASSVGGGGATEQFF

D: -
J: TRBJ2-2
size: few
V: TRBV2
DNA: TGTGCCATCATGATCCAGGTCAAAGGGGAGCTGTTTTTT
CDR3: CAIMIQVKGELFF

D: -
J: TRBJ2-6
size: -
V: TRBV10-3
DNA: TGTGCCATCAGTGACCCCCAGGGGTTGGGATCTGGGGCCAACGTCCTGACTTTC
CDR3: CAISDPQGLGSGANVLTF

D: -
J: TRBJ2-2
size: few
V: TRBV7-9
DNA: TGTGCCAGCAGCTTAAGCTCTCCCGGCGGGGAGCTGTTTTTT
CDR3: CASSLSSPGGELFF

D: TRBD1
J: TRBJ2-7
size: -
V: TRBV18
DNA: TGTGCCAGCGCCACCGACAGGGCTTTCTCCTACGAGCAGTACTTC
CDR3: CASATDRAFSYEQYF

D: TRBD2
J: TRBJ2-1
size: -
V: TRBV19
DNA: TGTGCCAGTAGTCCGGGACTAGCGGGAGGCTTGGGGGATGAGCAGTTCTTC
CDR3: CASSPGLAGGLGDEQFF

D: TRBD2
J: TRBJ2-1
size: -
V: TRBV9
DNA: TGTGCCAGCAGCGTAACGAGCGGGATCGGCAATGAGCAGTTCTTC
CDR3: CASSVTSGIGNEQFF

D: -
J: TRBJ2-7
size: -
V: TRBV4-3
DNA: TGCGCCAGCAGCCAAGATGGCGGGTCCTACGAGCAGTACTTC
CDR3: CASSQDGGSYEQYF

D: -
J: TRBJ2-7
size: few
V: TRBV29-1
DNA: TGCAGCGTTGAGTCAGGGGCGAACTACGAGCAGTACTTC
CDR3: CSVESGANYEQYF

D: TRBD2
J: TRBJ2-7
size: few
V: TRBV18
DNA: TGTGCCAGCTCACCGCGTCGGGAGGACGAGCAGTACTTC
CDR3: CASSPRREDEQYF